The present T cell receptor beta chain was sequenced within a study of blood T cell repertoires in COVID-19. Study-wide background: Samples of COVID-19 (acute and convalescent) were obtained from the United States, Italy and Spain.

V gave up 3 bases and J gave up 15 bases; unmatched junction bases: 6. CDR3 length equals 12 residues. Germline values: CDR1 LNHDA, CDR2 SQIVND (reference sequence). Original methodology: Estimation of nucleated cell counts was performed using reference gene primer amplification. Data came from immunoSEQ multiplex PCR; TCRdb stores just in-frame clones and leaves some out. V and J calls and clone size are given by that table; D and trimming were obtained from the DNA. The sample has about 53,000 clones; around nine tenths are singletons. This chain uses TRBV19 with TRBJ1-3; TRBD1 aligns across 9 bases. Source material: peripheral blood. The sequence was obtained from a man aged 45-65 years with acute or convalescent COVID-19. In DNA form, the CDR3 reads TGTGCCAGTAGTATTGGGGACAGGGAGAGATATTTT. It specifies CASSIGDRERYF.